A single sample gave rise to the 31 T cell receptor beta chains below, sequenced in a study of cytomegalovirus exposure and HLA in healthy donors. Profiled with immunoSEQ multiplex PCR; TCRdb holds only in-frame clones, not every one. Of roughly 200,000 clones listed, around 80% are singletons. Material: PBMCs. These receptors came from a woman in her twenties or thirties in good health and CMV-seronegative.

The rearrangement links TRBV11-1 to TRBJ2-5; TRBD2 matches at 12 bases. CDR1 and CDR2 from the germline V gene are SGHAT and FQDESV (reference sequence). CDR3 size: 15 residues. V lost 5 bases, J lost 5 bases, and 6 bases stayed unmatched. Written as DNA, the CDR3 is TGTGCCAGCAGCCCCCGCCTAGCGGGGGGGGAGACCCAGTACTTC. Its translation: CASSPRLAGGETQYF.

V gene TRBV5-1 combines with J gene TRBJ1-1; 8 bases map to TRBD1. CDR1 is SGHRS and CDR2 is YFSETQ in the germline V gene. The V and J ends lost 4 bases and 5 bases, in that order; junction bases with no gene match: 10. The CDR3 totals 15 residues. DNA of the CDR3: TGCGCCAGCAGCGCGCCTGACAGGGGAGGAACTGAAGCTTTCTTT. This gives the protein CASSAPDRGGTEAFF.

V usage is TRBV4-1 and J usage is TRBJ2-6; perhaps TRBD1 as D (6 bases). The CDR3 covers 14 residues. Deletions cut 3 bases from V and 9 bases from J, with 12 bases between. The V gene's germline CDR1 is MGHRA and CDR2 YSYEKL. CDR3 loop: CASSHTDRNNVLTF. CDR3 nucleotide sequence: TGCGCCAGCAGCCACACGGACAGAAACAACGTCCTGACTTTC.

The chain carries TRBV2 and TRBJ2-5, with 9 bases identical to TRBD1. The CDR3 runs 13 residues. The junction had 4 bases not matched to a gene; V was cut back by 6 bases and J by 5 bases. Germline lookup yields CDR1 SNHLY and CDR2 FYNNEI. CDR3 coding DNA: TGTGCCAGCAGGGCGACAGGGGGGGAGACCCAGTACTTC. Its protein is CASRATGGETQYF.

This chain links TRBV28 with TRBJ2-7; 9 bases are shared with TRBD1. The trim removed 6 bases at V and 7 bases at J, leaving 7 bases unmatched. Looked up from germline, CDR1 is MDHEN and CDR2 is SYDVKM. The CDR3 is 13 amino acids. This chain's CDR3 is CASRRDRAGEQYF. In DNA, the CDR3 is TGTGCCAGCAGACGGGACAGGGCAGGGGAGCAGTACTTC.

V usage is TRBV28 and J usage is TRBJ1-1; no firm D call. Trimming removed 5 bases at V and 10 bases at J, with 17 bases between. This CDR3 is built from 13 residues. The V gene's germline CDR1 is MDHEN and CDR2 SYDVKM. The DNA of the CDR3 is TGTGCCAGCAGTCTAGGTCATAGCGACGGAGCTTTCTTT. This sequence encodes CASSLGHSDGAFF. Combining the CDR3 with reference TRBV28 and TRBJ1-1 gives the whole variable domain DVKVTQSSRYLVKRTGEKVFLECVQDMDHENMFWYRQDPGLGLRLIYFSYDVKMKEKGDIPEGYSVSREKKERFSLILESASTNQTSMYLCASSLGHSDGAFFGQGTRLTVV.

The chain couples TRBV5-1 to TRBJ2-1; 7 bases agree with TRBD1. Germline V gene lookup returns CDR1 SGHRS and CDR2 YFSETQ. This CDR3 has 14 amino acids. The ends lost 1 base at V and 8 bases at J; junction bases unmatched: 6. The CDR3 DNA follows: TGCGCCAGCAGCTTGTACGACAGGGTCGATGAGCAGTTCTTC. Translation gives CASSLYDRVDEQFF. The whole variable domain, remainder taken from reference TRBV5-1 and TRBJ2-1, is KAGVTQTPRYLIKTRGQQVTLSCSPISGHRSVSWYQQTPGQGLQFLFEYFSETQRNKGNFPGRFSGRQFSNSRSEMNVSTLELGDSALYLCASSLYDRVDEQFFGPGTRLTVL.

The chain combines TRBV2 with TRBJ2-3; D gene unclear. With 5 bases removed from V and 6 bases from J, the gap between germline ends came to 15 bases. This CDR3 comprises 14 residues. CDR1 is SNHLY, CDR2 FYNNEI, per germline. The chain's CDR3 is CASSSWAPVDTQYF. CDR3 DNA sequence: TGTGCCAGCAGTTCATGGGCTCCTGTGGATACGCAGTATTTT.

The V call is TRBV30, the J call TRBJ2-7; TRBD2 is a possible D gene (5 bases). CDR1 and CDR2 from the germline V gene are GTSNPN and SVGIG (reference sequence). This CDR3 region has 14 residues. The V end lost 4 bases, the J end lost 6 bases, and 19 bases lay between the germline ends. The CDR3 here is CAWTLVTGTLEQYF. For the CDR3, the DNA is TGTGCCTGGACCCTAGTGACGGGAACACTCGAGCAGTACTTC.

The rearrangement uses TRBV6-5 and TRBJ1-2; 7 bases map to TRBD1. CDR1 is MNHEY, CDR2 SVGAGI, per germline. V shed 2 bases, J shed 5 bases, and the junction held 2 bases outside the gene matches. The length of the CDR3 is 13 residues. The CDR3, as DNA: TGTGCCAGCAGTTACGACAGGGTGTATGGCTACACCTTC. It translates to CASSYDRVYGYTF.

The rearrangement links TRBV5-1 to TRBJ2-7; 8 nucleotides agree with TRBD2. There are 16 residues in the CDR3. Germline assignment: CDR1 SGHRS and CDR2 YFSETQ. Trimming cost V 1 base and J 5 bases; bases outside gene matches: 11. CDR3 protein: CASSLWYTGTSHEQYF. The CDR3 DNA reads TGCGCCAGCAGCTTGTGGTACACCGGGACTAGTCACGAGCAGTACTTC.

The sample holds one count of this clone. V gene TRBV5-4 combines with J gene TRBJ2-3, with unresolved D. Trimming cost V 3 bases and J 2 bases, with 10 bases left between them. Germline V lookup: CDR1 SGHNT, CDR2 YYREEE (reference sequence). This CDR3 has 14 amino acids. The DNA for the CDR3 is TGTGCCAGCAGCTCACAGATAAACACAGATACGCAGTATTTT. Translation: CASSSQINTDTQYF.

The V and J genes are TRBV9 and TRBJ1-2; perhaps TRBD1 as D (6 bases). V was trimmed by 0 bases and J by 6 bases, leaving 12 bases between them. CDR1 is SGDLS, CDR2 YYNGEE, per germline. This CDR3 is built from 14 residues. CDR3 nucleotides: TGTGCCAGCAGCGTAGCTCCCCAGGGGAATGGCTACACCTTC. Its translation: CASSVAPQGNGYTF.

The rearrangement joins TRBV28 to TRBJ1-2, with TRBD1 as a possible D gene (6 bases). CDR1 and CDR2 (germline): MDHEN, SYDVKM. The CDR3 has 12 amino acids. V lost 6 bases, J lost 5 bases, and 10 bases lay in between. This chain's CDR3 is CASSTGRYGYTF. The CDR3 coding sequence is TGTGCCAGCAGCACAGGGCGGTATGGCTACACCTTC.

The rearrangement joins TRBV19 to TRBJ1-2, with 9 bases aligning to TRBD1. J was trimmed by 3 bases and V by 3 bases; bases with no gene match: 5. This CDR3 has 15 residues. Germline V gives CDR1 LNHDA, CDR2 SQIVND (reference sequence). CDR3 region: CASSILGQGHYGYTF. The CDR3 DNA sequence: TGTGCCAGTAGTATCCTGGGACAGGGTCACTATGGCTACACCTTC.

The gene calls are TRBV19 and TRBJ2-7; D gene ambiguous. Germline V gene data show CDR1 as LNHDA and CDR2 as SQIVND (reference sequence). V was pared by 5 bases and J by 5 bases, with 13 bases between. The CDR3 runs 13 residues. The CDR3: CASSRVVPHEQYF. The CDR3 nucleotides read TGTGCCAGTAGTCGGGTGGTGCCCCACGAGCAGTACTTC.

This sequence joins TRBV12-5 and TRBJ2-7; 8 bases are a match to TRBD2. Germline CDR1 reads LGHNT; CDR2 reads FRNRAP. Unmatched junction bases numbered 6, after V lost 5 bases and J lost 0 bases. The CDR3 length is 15 residues. This CDR3 is CASGPTSGNSYEQYF. The CDR3 nucleotides are TGTGCTAGTGGTCCTACTAGCGGCAACTCCTACGAGCAGTACTTC.

This chain joins TRBV18 and TRBJ2-7, with 11 bases matching TRBD2. The trim removed 4 bases at V and 3 bases at J, leaving 2 bases unmatched. Germline V CDR1 and CDR2: KGHSH, LQKENI. This CDR3 has 14 amino acids. In DNA form, the CDR3 reads TGTGCCAGCTCACAGACTAGCGGGAACTACGAGCAGTACTTC. Protein product: CASSQTSGNYEQYF.

V and J are TRBV7-9 and TRBJ2-7; TRBD2 aligns across 10 bases. V lost 1 base, J lost 6 bases, and 6 bases stayed unmatched. The CDR3 contains 15 residues. The V gene's germline CDR1 is SEHNR and CDR2 FQNEAQ (reference sequence). CDR3 sequence (DNA): TGTGCCAGCAGCTTAGGGCTAGCGGGAGCTCGCGAGCAGTACTTC. Translating gives CASSLGLAGAREQYF.

A few counts support this clone. This chain joins TRBV18 and TRBJ2-7; 11 bases are a match to TRBD2. The CDR3 spans 16 residues. Unmatched junction bases numbered 10, after V lost 2 bases and J lost 7 bases. Germline values: CDR1 KGHSH, CDR2 LQKENI. CDR3 in DNA: TGTGCCAGCTCACCAGTAATAGCGGGAGGGCATCAAGAGCAGTACTTC. It encodes CASSPVIAGGHQEQYF. Based on the CDR3 plus reference TRBV18 and TRBJ2-7, the full variable domain is NAGVMQNPRHLVRRRGQEARLRCSPMKGHSHVYWYRQLPEEGLKFMVYLQKENIIDESGMPKERFSAEFPKEGPSILRIQQVVRGDSAAYFCASSPVIAGGHQEQYFGPGTRLTVT.

The J gene is TRBJ1-5, the V gene TRBV7-9; the D is unclear. The V end lost 4 bases, the J end lost 9 bases, and 10 bases lay between the germline ends. CDR3 length equals 12 residues. Germline V CDR1 and CDR2: SEHNR, FQNEAQ (reference sequence). Written as DNA, the CDR3 is TGTGCCAGCAGCTCGGGAGGGCGGCCCCAGCATTTT. It encodes CASSSGGRPQHF.

The rearrangement links TRBV5-1 to TRBJ1-1, with D maybe TRBD1 (5 bases). The CDR3 consists of 14 residues. Trimming took 4 bases from V and 1 from J, leaving 11 bases between them. Germline V lookup: CDR1 SGHRS, CDR2 YFSETQ. CDR3 sequence: CASSKITGNTEAFF. The CDR3 DNA reads TGCGCCAGCAGCAAAATCACAGGGAACACTGAAGCTTTCTTT.

The chain is built from TRBV9 and TRBJ1-3, with a weak D call TRBD1 (6 bases). The CDR3 contains 17 residues. Per the germline V gene, CDR1 is SGDLS and CDR2 is YYNGEE. With 4 bases removed from V and 0 bases from J, the gap between germline ends came to 17 bases. The CDR3: CASSSLTGLSSGNTIYF. As DNA, the CDR3 is TGTGCCAGCAGCTCATTGACAGGCCTCAGCTCTGGAAACACCATATATTTT.

V and J are TRBV30 and TRBJ2-3; 7 positions agree with TRBD2. Germline-derived CDR1 and CDR2 are GTSNPN and SVGIG (reference sequence). V lost 3 bases, J lost 4 bases, and 7 bases stayed unmatched. The CDR3 extends over 14 amino acids. Here the CDR3 reads CAWRDGGWADTQYF. DNA of the CDR3: TGTGCCTGGAGAGACGGGGGGTGGGCAGATACGCAGTATTTT.

This rearrangement joins TRBV19 to TRBJ1-1; 10 nucleotides match TRBD1. The CDR3 is 13 amino acids. The germline V gene has CDR1 LNHDA and CDR2 SQIVND (reference sequence). After removal of 1 base from V and 11 bases from J, the junction contained 4 bases not matched to a gene. The CDR3 coding sequence is TGTGCCAGTAGTATAGGGGACAGGGGTAGGGCTTTCTTT. It yields the protein CASSIGDRGRAFF.

V and J are TRBV5-6 and TRBJ2-1, with D unclear. Germline CDR1 and CDR2: SGHDT and YYEEEE. V was pared by 1 base and J by 6 bases, with 14 bases between. The CDR3 has 15 residues. The CDR3 nucleotides are TGTGCCAGCAGCTTGTTCGAGCAGGCAGGCAATGAGCAGTTCTTC. Amino acid sequence: CASSLFEQAGNEQFF.

The J gene is TRBJ2-7, the V gene TRBV6-1; a weak D match, TRBD1 (6 bases). V lost 2 bases and J 1 base, leaving 12 bases between the germline ends. This CDR3 is 15 amino acids long. Germline loops: CDR1 MNHNS, CDR2 SASEGT. CDR3 DNA: TGTGCCAGCAGTGAAACGATCGGGACATCCTACGAGCAGTACTTC. Protein: CASSETIGTSYEQYF.

The genes are TRBV7-8 and TRBJ1-5, with a weak D call TRBD1 (5 bases). V was shortened by 0 bases and J by 0 bases, with 9 bases between the two germline ends. The CDR3 sequence is 16 residues long. Germline loops: CDR1 SGHVS, CDR2 FQNEAQ. The CDR3 nucleotides are TGTGCCAGCAGCTTAGCGGGGGGGTATAGCAATCAGCCCCAGCATTTT. This encodes CASSLAGGYSNQPQHF.

The CDR3 is CASSFSRDRGPRHEQYF. CDR3 DNA: TGTGCCAGCAGCTTTAGCCGGGACAGGGGGCCACGACACGAGCAGTACTTC. The chain recombines TRBV7-9 with TRBJ2-7; 12 bases fit TRBD1. Germline assignment: CDR1 SEHNR and CDR2 FQNEAQ (reference sequence). The CDR3 is 17 amino acids. V shed 3 bases and J 5 bases; nucleotides not matched to a gene: 11.

As regards this clone: One end of the junction fails to match germline, which may point to a read error. The V gene is TRBV6-5, the J gene TRBJ2-1, with 8 nucleotides matching TRBD1. Germline values: CDR1 MNHEY, CDR2 SVGAGI. This CDR3 has 11 residues. The CDR3 coding sequence is TGTGCCAGCAAGTCTGGACAGGGCCCGCTCTTC. Translation: CASKSGQGPLF.

This sequence joins TRBV19 and TRBJ2-1; 7 positions match TRBD2. This CDR3 has 14 residues. The trim removed 3 bases at V and 3 bases at J, leaving 2 bases unmatched. CDR1 is LNHDA, CDR2 SQIVND, per germline (reference sequence). The CDR3 loop reads CASSILADYNEQFF. The CDR3 DNA reads TGTGCCAGTAGTATCCTAGCGGACTACAATGAGCAGTTCTTC.